This T cell receptor (beta chain) was captured by sequencing in a study of CD8 T cells in ankylosing spondylitis. General observations from the study: Significant enrichment of disease-linked clones was reported in matched ankylosing spondylitis synovial fluid. A motif in TCR beta, a set of eight highly homologous variants, appeared characteristic of ankylosing spondylitis blood.

With V trimmed by 7 bases and J by 3 bases, 11 bases remained unmatched. CDR1 is SGHVS, CDR2 FNYEAQ, per germline. The CDR3 has 15 residues. TCRdb recomputed calls from the 5' RACE reads with MiXCR, one row per CDR3 protein. The sample shows some 150,000 distinct CDR3 sequences, more than 9.5% of them seen only once. This clonotype was detected a few times. The antigen is undetermined. Sequenced material: blood, either unsorted or a sorted T cell fraction (not recorded which). This chain links TRBV7-6 with TRBJ2-7, with 8 positions matching TRBD1. The sequence was obtained from a female donor with ankylosing spondylitis or in good health (not recorded which). CDR3 nucleotides: TGTGCCAGCACCACCCTGACAGGGGAGCGCTACGAGCAGTACTTC. This encodes CASTTLTGERYEQYF.